This T cell receptor beta chain was identified in a study of shared clonotypes between healthy human individuals. Data came from immunoSEQ multiplex PCR; TCRdb stores just in-frame clones and leaves some out. The table lists millions of clones, just under 95% of them singletons. The V and J ends lost 1 base and 4 bases respectively, with 14 bases between them. Germline V gives CDR1 PRHDT, CDR2 FYEKMQ (reference sequence). The CDR3 is 16 residues long. The naive CD8 fraction comprised CD45RO-negative cells positively selected for CCR7 and excluded terminally differentiated effector memory CD45RA+ cells. Recent acute infections and vaccinations were absent in the healthy HIV-negative adult donors.

The receptor was derived from a man aged 18 to 30 in good health. The V gene is TRBV13, the J gene TRBJ2-1; tentatively, D is TRBD1 or TRBD2 (5 bases each). The sequenced sample consisted of naive CD8+ T cells sorted from blood. The CDR3 coding sequence is TGTGCCAGCAGCTTAGATGCTGGGGGTGCGTACAATGAGCAGTTCTTC. Translation gives CASSLDAGGAYNEQFF.